The text below deals with one T cell receptor (beta chain). The identical CDR3 is also encoded by other nucleotide sequences in the sample. The length of the CDR3 is 14 residues. In germline, CDR1 is MNHEY, CDR2 SVGAGI. V lost 4 bases and J lost 5; bases outside the gene matches: 3. Using immunoSEQ multiplex PCR, the repertoire was profiled, and TCRdb retains in-frame clones only, with some absent. The repertoire has approximately 2.5 million clones, just over 90% of them found once; the top ten carry under 0.15%. This entry is derived from a study of shared clonotypes between healthy human individuals. Study as a whole: Per donor, CD8 memory used one plate, CD8 naive used two, CD4 memory used three and CD4 naive used three.

This receptor was obtained from a man aged 18 to 29 in good health. Sample: naive CD4+ T cells sorted from blood. The subset here: CD45RA+ positively selected. The V call is TRBV6-5, the J call TRBJ1-2; 11 positions match TRBD1. In DNA form, the CDR3 reads TGTGCCAGCAGTTTCGGACAGGGGGCGTATGGCTACACCTTC. Translation gives CASSFGQGAYGYTF.